A selection of T cell receptor beta chains follows, all from one sample in a study of T cells expressing NK-cell markers. TCRdb reprocessed the 5' RACE reads, with one entry per CDR3 protein and no DNA. There are about 550,000 distinct CDR3 sequences in the sample, with roughly 3.5% held by the top ten. Specimen: blood T cells: a sorted CD56 or NKG2C T cell subset, CD4+ or CD8+ T cells, or bulk PBMC T cells (not recorded which). The source of these receptors is a man younger than 35 in good health. Each CDR3 is given with its conserved first and last residue.

TRBV29-1	TRBJ1-5	CSVGVGVAQPQHF
TRBV5-1	TRBJ2-5	CASSLTSGALETQYF
TRBV5-1	TRBJ1-2	CASSLGGLYGYTF
TRBV6-1	TRBJ2-5	CASSAATGAETQYF
TRBV7-8	TRBJ2-1	CASRTGTSDNEQFF
TRBV2	TRBJ1-4	CASRDRGSRKLFF
TRBV28	TRBJ2-2	CASSLLSTVTGELFF
TRBV15	TRBJ2-1	CATSRVAGWSEQFF
TRBV20-1	TRBJ2-1	CSARERVRLAREQFF
TRBV12-3/TRBV12-4	TRBJ2-1	CASSLRGLAGGPSYNEQFF
TRBV5-1	TRBJ2-1	CASSSPSGTSGANNEQFF
TRBV6-2/TRBV6-3	TRBJ2-3	CASSYYSSGSNTDTQYF
TRBV9	TRBJ2-2	CASSATGLPNTGELFF
TRBV6-1	TRBJ1-2	CASSPGTGANPYGYTF
TRBV2	TRBJ2-2	CASSEADPGVTGELFF
TRBV5-4	TRBJ2-7	CASSRRGNSYEQYF
TRBV5-1	TRBJ1-2	CASSKAGVDYGYTF
TRBV6-5	TRBJ1-5	CASSYSGTPGNQPQHF
TRBV3-1	TRBJ2-3	CATGQFTDTQYF
TRBV12-3/TRBV12-4	TRBJ2-2	CASSLVRSGMNTGELFF
TRBV15	TRBJ2-1	CATSRENYEQFF
TRBV5-6	TRBJ2-3	CASSARYGTSGRLLYTDTQYF
TRBV12-3/TRBV12-4	TRBJ1-1	CASGRRGTHEAFF
TRBV6-1	TRBJ2-1	CASRRIAGESNEQFF
TRBV7-3	TRBJ2-7	CASSLTGPGLAGSEQYF
TRBV28	TRBJ1-5	CASAERGRRGNQPQHF
TRBV7-2	TRBJ2-3	CASSLIPGSDTQYF
TRBV5-1	TRBJ2-1	CASSLDTGTYNEQFF
TRBV7-9	TRBJ2-1	CASSLDSGFGEQFF
TRBV6-1	TRBJ1-3	CASRPPDGGAVTIYF
TRBV9	TRBJ2-1	CASSAHPGLAGGPGEQFF
TRBV5-1	TRBJ1-3	CASSLGGRQSGNTIYF
TRBV7-2	TRBJ2-1	CASSPPRLAGGNEQFF
TRBV5-1	TRBJ2-2	CASSRTSLDHGELFF
TRBV6-1	TRBJ2-1	CASRPGASGRGYNEQFF
TRBV4-1	TRBJ2-1	CASSQDLLYNEQFF
TRBV12-3/TRBV12-4	TRBJ2-2	CASSHRDRGQTGELFF
TRBV15	TRBJ2-1	CATSRSGAGEGNEQFF
TRBV6-5	TRBJ2-7	CASSYSGLAKYEQYF
TRBV6-5	TRBJ2-3	CASSHSRLAGDTDTQYF
TRBV4-3	TRBJ2-7	CASSQGPRSYEQYF
TRBV18	TRBJ2-2	CASSPKANTGELFF
TRBV6-2/TRBV6-3	TRBJ1-1	CASSYMDRRFAEAFF
TRBV15	TRBJ2-1	CATSSEGYASGRTVSYNEQFF
TRBV12-5	TRBJ2-1	CASGLGQSDEQFF
TRBV20-1	TRBJ2-7	CSARGGTSRSYEQYF
TRBV24-1	TRBJ2-1	CATSRGREQFF
TRBV6-5	TRBJ2-6	CASSYDHGGAGANVLTF
TRBV6-2/TRBV6-3	TRBJ2-2	CASSHDRGNTGELFF
TRBV11-3	TRBJ1-5	CASSLVDARRDRGWQPQHF
TRBV3-1	TRBJ1-1	CASSQGTGGVTEAFF
TRBV6-5	TRBJ2-7	CASSYSRISYEQYF
TRBV12-3/TRBV12-4	TRBJ1-3	CASSRDRGAAIYF
TRBV4-2	TRBJ2-5	CASSPGEGRETQFF
TRBV10-3	TRBJ1-1	CAISEGGGTEAFF
TRBV6-1	TRBJ1-5	CASTLPGLQQPQHF